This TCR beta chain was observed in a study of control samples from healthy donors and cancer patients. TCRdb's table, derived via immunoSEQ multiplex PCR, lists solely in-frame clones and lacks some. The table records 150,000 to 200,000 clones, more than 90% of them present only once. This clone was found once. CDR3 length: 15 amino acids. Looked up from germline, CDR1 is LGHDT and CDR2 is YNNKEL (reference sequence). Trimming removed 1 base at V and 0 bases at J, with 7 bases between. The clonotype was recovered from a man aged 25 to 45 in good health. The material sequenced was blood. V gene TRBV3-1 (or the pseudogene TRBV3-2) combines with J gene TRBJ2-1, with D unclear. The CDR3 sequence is CASSQGKSSYNEQFF. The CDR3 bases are TGTGCCAGCAGCCAAGGTAAGAGCTCCTACAATGAGCAGTTCTTC.